This is a list of T cell receptor beta chains from one sample in a study of blood T cells in healthy people across ages. Each CDR3 protein gets one entry after TCRdb re-called the 5' RACE reads with MiXCR. Of around 1.5 million distinct CDR3 sequences in the sample, roughly 64% are singletons; the top ten hold 6.7%. Sequencing used blood. The receptors stem from a young man in good health. Both conserved end residues are part of each CDR3. A D gene is named only where the DNA matches it firmly. Clone size is not always given. Where it is, it says once, few, many or a class for expanded clones.

V gene	J gene	clone size	D gene	CDR3 DNA	CDR3 protein
TRBV27	TRBJ2-1	few	TRBD2	TGTGCCAGCGGGACTAGCGGGGTACTCAATGAGCAGTTCTTC	CASGTSGVLNEQFF
TRBV15	TRBJ2-2	.	.	TGTGCCACCAGCAGAGAAGGGCGTCCTAACACCGGGGAGCTGTTTTTT	CATSREGRPNTGELFF
TRBV28	TRBJ2-7	.	.	TGTGCCAGCAGCTTACAACAGGGAAACTACGAGCAGTACTTC	CASSLQQGNYEQYF
TRBV6-5	TRBJ2-4	.	TRBD1	TGTGCCAGCAGTAACGGACAGGGGGCCTTGTACTTC	CASSNGQGALYF
TRBV12-5	TRBJ2-3	.	.	TGTGCTAGTGGTTCTGGGGGGCGCAGCGTGGATACGCAGTATTTT	CASGSGGRSVDTQYF
TRBV15	TRBJ1-1	.	.	TGTGCCACCAGCAGTGACAGCTTGAACACTGAAGCTTTCTTT	CATSSDSLNTEAFF
TRBV5-1	TRBJ2-3	few	.	TGCGCCAGCAGCTTGGGGGACACGAACACAGATACGCAGTATTTT	CASSLGDTNTDTQYF
TRBV6-2/TRBV6-3	TRBJ1-1	.	TRBD1	TGTGCCAGCAGTTACCTTGGACAGGATACAACTGAAGCTTTCTTT	CASSYLGQDTTEAFF
TRBV10-3	TRBJ1-2	few	TRBD1	TGTGCCATCAGTGAGACAGGGGCCGCTAACTATGGCTACACCTTC	CAISETGAANYGYTF
TRBV21-1	TRBJ1-4	few	.	TGTGCCAGCAGCAATTCCAGGGGCCATGAAAAACTGTTTTTT	CASSNSRGHEKLFF
TRBV7-9	TRBJ2-5	.	TRBD2	TGTGCCAGCAGCATGCTAGCGGGTGGAGAGACCCAGTACTTC	CASSMLAGGETQYF
TRBV29-1	TRBJ2-6	few	.	TGCAGCGTTAGGTCTGGGGCCAACGTCCTGACTTTC	CSVRSGANVLTF
TRBV11-2	TRBJ2-1	once	.	TGTGCCAGCAGCTTCCTTAGCAGGGGGGGGCCTTTGACTGAGCAGTTCTTC	CASSFLSRGGPLTEQFF
TRBV20-1	TRBJ1-5	.	.	TGCAGTGCTAAATTGGGGACCGAATATAGCAATCAGCCCCAGCATTTT	CSAKLGTEYSNQPQHF
TRBV7-2	TRBJ1-1	.	TRBD1	TGTGCCAGCACCCCGGCAGGGGGCTTGGACACTGAAGCTTTCTTT	CASTPAGGLDTEAFF
TRBV6-4	TRBJ1-1	.	.	TGTGCCAGCAGTGACTCAGGGCAGGAAGCTTTCTTT	CASSDSGQEAFF
TRBV6-6	TRBJ2-5	once	TRBD2	TGTGCCAGCAGTTATGGACTAGCATCGGCAGAGACCCAGTACTTC	CASSYGLASAETQYF
TRBV28	TRBJ2-7	.	.	TGTGCCAGCAGGAATGTACAGGGATTCCACGAGCAGTACTTC	CASRNVQGFHEQYF
TRBV20-1	TRBJ2-5	.	TRBD2	TGCAGTGCTAGTAATCTAGCGGGAGTACAGGAGACCCAGTACTTC	CSASNLAGVQETQYF
TRBV10-3	TRBJ2-3	.	TRBD2	TGTGCCATCAGTGAGCAAGCCGGGACTAGATCGATCACAGATACGCAGTATTTT	CAISEQAGTRSITDTQYF
TRBV9	TRBJ2-7	few	.	TGTGCCAGCAGCCAACGACAGTGGCCCACCTACGAGCAGTACTTC	CASSQRQWPTYEQYF
TRBV29-1	TRBJ2-3	.	.	TGCAGCGGCGCGTACAGCACAGATACGCAGTATTTT	CSGAYSTDTQYF
TRBV10-3	TRBJ2-1	.	.	TGTGCCAGCCAAAGGACAGACTCCTACAATGAGCAGTTCTTC	CASQRTDSYNEQFF
TRBV25-1	TRBJ2-5	.	.	TGTGCCAGCAGTATTCTCGGACGGCAGGGTCCGGAGACCCAGTACTTC	CASSILGRQGPETQYF
TRBV6-5	TRBJ2-7	few	.	TGTGCCAGCAGTTACGGGCAGGGAGGTGACGAGCAGTACTTC	CASSYGQGGDEQYF
TRBV20-1	TRBJ1-5	.	.	TGCAGTGCTAGAGGTGGGGACAGCAATCAGCCCCAGCATTTT	CSARGGDSNQPQHF